This T cell receptor (beta chain) comes out of a study of graft-versus-host responses after intestinal transplantation. TCRdb keeps only in-frame clones here, not all; method: immunoSEQ multiplex PCR. Of roughly 100,000 clones in the sample, 91% were seen once. Notes on this clone: Its matching antigen is unknown.

Sequencing used unstimulated CD4+ T cells sorted from spleen or lymph node cells, obtained before transplant. The sequence derives from a human donor who was the organ donor for an intestinal transplant.

CDR3 protein: CASSPQGARRQGNNSPLHF. The CDR3 nucleotides read TGTGCCAGCAGCCCCCAGGGGGCGCGACGCCAAGGCAATAATTCACCCCTCCACTTT. The V call is TRBV11-2, the J call TRBJ1-6; TRBD1 matches at 8 bases. Germline assignment: CDR1 SGHAT and CDR2 FQNNGV. CDR3 length: 19 amino acids. V gave up 5 bases and J gave up 5 bases; unmatched junction bases: 17.